This is a list of T cell receptor beta chains from one sample in a study of shared clonotypes between healthy human individuals. Here immunoSEQ multiplex PCR was the method, and the copy in TCRdb shows in-frame clones only, minus some. The data contain about 2 million clones, about 95% of them singletons. Specimen: naive CD8+ T cells sorted from blood. All receptors derive from a man in his late teens or twenties in good health. Each CDR3 is given with its conserved first and last residue. Fields, in order: J gene, V gene, D gene, clone size, CDR3 protein, CDR3 DNA. A D gene is named only where the DNA matches it firmly. Clone size is stated in some rows and not others, as once, few, many or a class when expanded.

TRBJ2-1 TRBV28 NA once CASSSRQIYNEQFF TGTGCCAGCAGTTCCCGACAGATCTACAATGAGCAGTTCTTC
TRBJ2-7 TRBV4-3 NA NA CASSQVGGPGYEQYF TGCGCCAGCAGCCAAGTGGGAGGCCCTGGCTACGAGCAGTACTTC
TRBJ2-7 TRBV6-1 NA NA CASSEGHDYEQYF TGTGCCAGCAGTGAAGGACATGATTACGAGCAGTACTTC
TRBJ2-2 TRBV5-5 NA NA CASSLDPPGTGELFF TGTGCCAGCAGCTTGGACCCGCCGGGGACCGGGGAGCTGTTTTTT
TRBJ1-1 TRBV5-6 TRBD1 NA CASSLLTRGYTEAFF TGTGCCAGCAGCTTGCTTACCAGGGGGTATACTGAAGCTTTCTTT
TRBJ1-2 TRBV27 TRBD1 NA CASRGNRGHYGYTF TGTGCCAGCAGGGGAAACAGGGGCCACTATGGCTACACCTTC
TRBJ1-1 TRBV27 NA NA CASSVHPVNTEAFF TGTGCCAGCAGCGTACATCCTGTGAACACTGAAGCTTTCTTT
TRBJ2-7 TRBV6-5 TRBD1 NA CASSYTPTGSLYEQYF TGTGCCAGCAGTTACACCCCGACAGGGTCCCTCTACGAGCAGTACTTC
TRBJ2-1 TRBV18 TRBD1 once CASSPGQESYNEQFF TGTGCCAGCTCGCCGGGACAGGAATCCTACAATGAGCAGTTCTTC
TRBJ1-6 TRBV28 TRBD1 once CASSYRHAGGQGRVLDSPLHF TGTGCCAGCAGTTACCGACACGCAGGGGGACAGGGGAGGGTGCTAGATTCACCCCTCCACTTT
TRBJ2-2 TRBV6-5 NA NA CASSYQGMSTGELFF TGTGCCAGCAGTTATCAGGGAATGAGCACCGGGGAGCTGTTTTTT
TRBJ1-1 TRBV9 NA NA CASSSRMNTEAFF TGTGCCAGCAGCTCTCGGATGAACACTGAAGCTTTCTTT
TRBJ2-3 TRBV5-4 NA NA CASSLGESWDTQYF TGTGCCAGCAGCTTGGGCGAGTCTTGGGATACGCAGTATTTT